These T cell receptor beta chains were read from a single sample in a study of T cells in Graves' hyperthyroidism and ophthalmopathy. TCRdb processed the multiplex PCR reads anew with MiXCR; each CDR3 protein has one entry. The table lists a few hundred thousand distinct CDR3 sequences, about half of them singletons, with 7.5% to 8.5% in the top ten. Sequenced: peripheral blood or thyroid tissue (not recorded which). These receptors all stem from a young woman with Graves' hyperthyroidism. The CDR3 runs from the conserved cysteine through the conserved F or W. The order of the fields is D gene, J gene, clone size, V gene, CDR3 protein, CDR3 DNA. The D gene is left open where the match is weak. The listing skips clone size in some rows; elsewhere it reads once, few, many or a size class.

- TRBJ1-5 - TRBV7-9 CASSRPGTPNQPQHF TGTGCCAGCAGCAGGCCCGGGACACCTAATCAGCCCCAGCATTTT
- TRBJ1-3 - TRBV10-2 CASSEYGNTIYF TGCGCCAGCAGTGAGTACGGGAACACCATATATTTT
- TRBJ2-7 many TRBV27 CASSLREELHEQYF TGTGCCAGCAGTTTGAGGGAGGAGCTCCACGAGCAGTACTTC
- TRBJ1-6 many TRBV14 CASSQNRDSPLHF TGTGCCAGCAGCCAAAACAGGGATTCACCCCTCCACTTT
- TRBJ2-5 - TRBV12-3/TRBV12-4 CAINGERGNQETQYF TGTGCCATCAACGGGGAGAGAGGAAACCAAGAGACCCAGTACTTC
- TRBJ1-6 - TRBV7-8 CASSFPFYSPFSPLHF TGTGCCAGCAGCTTCCCCTTCTATTCCCCTTTTTCACCCCTCCACTTT
TRBD2 TRBJ2-5 many TRBV14 CASSQEGLLAGQETQYF TGTGCCAGCAGCCAAGAGGGGCTCCTAGCGGGACAAGAGACCCAGTACTTC
- TRBJ1-1 many TRBV29-1 CSVEDFKLGNTEAFF TGCAGCGTTGAAGATTTCAAGCTCGGCAACACTGAAGCTTTCTTT
- TRBJ1-4 - TRBV20-1 CSAWRAFGFEKLFF TGCAGTGCTTGGAGGGCGTTCGGCTTCGAAAAACTGTTTTTT
- TRBJ2-7 many TRBV3-1 CASTMLPGQYGEQYF TGTGCCAGCACCATGCTCCCCGGACAGTATGGCGAGCAGTACTTC
- TRBJ1-2 - TRBV20-1 CSARHSEVGDTEAFGYTF TGCAGTGCTAGGCATTCCGAGGTGGGGGACACTGAAGCTTTTGGCTACACCTTC
- TRBJ1-4 few TRBV20-1 CSARDGGAISEKLFF TGCAGTGCCAGGGACGGCGGGGCTATTAGCGAAAAACTGTTTTTT
- TRBJ1-2 many TRBV9 CASSWGVGGGYTF TGTGCCAGCAGCTGGGGGGTAGGAGGAGGCTACACCTTC
- TRBJ1-2 many TRBV20-1 CSEGELNYGYTF TGCAGCGAAGGGGAACTAAACTATGGCTACACCTTC
- TRBJ2-7 - TRBV7-3 CASSQQRNEQYF TGTGCCAGCAGCCAACAAAGGAATGAGCAGTACTTC
TRBD2 TRBJ2-7 many TRBV7-9 CASSLVGLAGTEQYF TGTGCCAGCAGCTTAGTCGGTCTAGCGGGAACCGAGCAGTACTTC
TRBD2 TRBJ2-7 - TRBV29-1 CSVETSGLQFEQYF TGCAGCGTTGAGACTAGCGGTCTACAATTTGAGCAGTACTTC
- TRBJ2-5 - TRBV4-1 CASSHQAWGARDQYF TGCGCCAGCAGCCACCAAGCGTGGGGGGCGAGGGACCAGTACTTC
- TRBJ1-1 - TRBV29-1 CSVVPPSTEAFF TGCAGCGTAGTCCCCCCCTCCACTGAAGCTTTCTTT
- TRBJ1-3 many TRBV24-1 CATSDSGLSGNTIYF TGTGCCACCAGTGATTCCGGACTGTCTGGAAACACCATATATTTT